The 26 T cell receptor beta chains reported below all come from one sample, sequenced in a study of early T cells in non-severe SARS-CoV-2 infection. Via MiXCR, TCRdb re-called the 5' RACE reads, giving one row per CDR3 protein. This sample has tens of thousands of distinct CDR3 sequences; about 6% occur once, and the top ten carry about 5%. Material for sequencing was whole blood. These receptors all come from an adult who was a healthcare worker with PCR-confirmed SARS-CoV-2 infection or an uninfected control (not recorded which).

This clonotype has a count of ten or more. The chain couples TRBV19 to TRBJ2-7; D unclear. CDR1 is LNHDA, CDR2 SQIVND, per germline (reference sequence). V dropped 3 bases and J dropped 2 bases, with 11 bases sitting between them. CDR3 length: 14 amino acids. CDR3 in amino acids: CASSIFAWAYEQYF. DNA for the CDR3: TGTGCCAGTAGTATCTTTGCGTGGGCCTACGAGCAGTACTTC.

This clonotype showed up many times. The chain combines TRBV19 with TRBJ2-6; tentatively, D is TRBD2 (6 bases). This CDR3 has 17 amino acids. Germline CDR1 is LNHDA and CDR2 is SQIVND (reference sequence). V was pared by 6 bases and J by 0 bases, with 15 bases between. In DNA, the CDR3 is TGTGCCAGTAGCCCTGGGGGGTCAAGCTCTGGGGCCAACGTCCTGACTTTC. This translates into CASSPGGSSSGANVLTF.

Comment on this clonotype: Possible read error: a much larger clone is one base away. The chain has TRBV6-5 and TRBJ1-2; weak D call: TRBD1 (5 bases). This CDR3 spans 15 amino acids. V lost 5 bases and J lost 4, with 17 bases in between. CDR1 MNHEY and CDR2 SVGAGI come from the germline V gene. DNA for the CDR3: TGTGCCAGCAGTCTCGACCGACAGTCCTCCTATGGCTACACCTTC. Its protein is CASSLDRQSSYGYTF.

This clonotype has a count of ten or more. This chain uses TRBV7-6 with TRBJ2-1, with TRBD2 matching over 10 bases. The ends lost 1 base at V and 9 bases at J; junction bases unmatched: 6. Per germline, CDR1 SGHVS and CDR2 FNYEAQ. CDR3 size: 15 residues. The DNA for the CDR3 is TGTGCCAGCAGCTTAGGAGTAGCGGGAGGCGGTGAGCAGTTCTTC. This gives the protein CASSLGVAGGGEQFF.

This chain joins TRBV5-8 and TRBJ2-3, with 7 positions matching TRBD1. Germline-derived CDR1 and CDR2 are SGHTS and YDEGEE. The junction had 8 bases not matched to a gene; V was cut back by 4 bases and J by 0 bases. The CDR3 contains 16 residues. The CDR3 nucleotides are TGTGCCAGCAGCCCGGGACAGACACATAGCACAGATACGCAGTATTTT. It yields the protein CASSPGQTHSTDTQYF. Full variable domain (outside the CDR3, taken from reference TRBV5-8 and TRBJ2-3): EAGVTQSPTHLIKTRGQQATLRCSPISGHTSVYWYQQALGLGLQFLLWYDEGEERNRGNFPPRFSGRQFPNYSSELNVNALELEDSALYLCASSPGQTHSTDTQYFGPGTRLTVL.

The table lists this clonotype with many counts. The V call is TRBV4-1, the J call TRBJ1-1, with D uncertain. The V end lost 0 bases, the J end lost 6 bases, and 11 bases lay between the germline ends. The CDR3 runs 14 residues. Germline values: CDR1 MGHRA, CDR2 YSYEKL. This chain's CDR3 is CASSQDSAEAEAFF. The CDR3 coding sequence is TGCGCCAGCAGCCAAGATTCCGCGGAGGCTGAAGCTTTCTTT.

This clonotype was recorded a few times. The chain links TRBV7-9 to TRBJ2-1; the D gene is possibly TRBD1 (6 bases). Trimming took 5 bases from V and 4 from J, leaving 18 bases between them. The CDR3 sequence is 16 residues long. Germline V gives CDR1 SEHNR, CDR2 FQNEAQ (reference sequence). CDR3 residues: CASSPPGTQYYNEQFF. CDR3 bases: TGTGCCAGCAGCCCCCCCGGGACACAATATTACAATGAGCAGTTCTTC.

This rearrangement joins TRBV27 to TRBJ2-7; 11 bases map to TRBD2. Germline CDR1 and CDR2: MNHEY and SMNVEV (reference sequence). The CDR3 has 14 amino acids. V lost 5 bases to trimming and J lost 4 bases; unmatched junction nucleotides: 4. This chain's CDR3 is CASSAGTSGYEQYF. CDR3 coding DNA: TGTGCCAGCAGTGCCGGGACTAGCGGATACGAGCAGTACTTC.

This clonotype was recorded many times. The V gene is TRBV27, the J gene TRBJ2-7, with TRBD2 identical over 9 bases. Germline-derived CDR1 and CDR2 are MNHEY and SMNVEV (reference sequence). The CDR3 is made up of 14 amino acids. V dropped 6 bases and J dropped 6; count of bases not matched to a gene: 9. CDR3 DNA sequence: TGTGCCAGCAGCGCGGGAGGGCCGCAGTTCGAGCAGTACTTC. Protein product: CASSAGGPQFEQYF.

This clonotype came up many times. The chain employs TRBV28 and TRBJ1-5; 8 positions match TRBD1. V shed 6 bases and J 3 bases; nucleotides not matched to a gene: 7. Germline loops: CDR1 MDHEN, CDR2 SYDVKM. CDR3 size: 15 residues. CDR3 in DNA: TGTGCCAGCAGAAGGACAGGGCCTTTCAATCAGCCCCAGCATTTT. Amino acid sequence: CASRRTGPFNQPQHF.

In this sample, this clonotype turned up many times. The J gene is TRBJ2-3, the V gene TRBV30, with TRBD1 matching over 7 bases. Germline CDR1 is GTSNPN and CDR2 is SVGIG (reference sequence). With 8 bases clipped from V and 3 bases from J, the junction kept 8 bases outside the gene matches. The CDR3 extends over 13 amino acids. This CDR3 is CARGGSGTDTQYF. The CDR3, as DNA: TGTGCCCGAGGGGGCTCAGGGACAGATACGCAGTATTTT.

This clonotype was seen many times. A junction boundary mismatches the germline segment, possibly from a read error. The chain's CDR3 is CASSSHLISVGGLLALF. The CDR3 bases are TGTGCCAGCAGCTCTCACCTTATATCTGTTGGGGGTTTGTTGGCGCTCTTC. V is TRBV11-2 and J is TRBJ2-1, with D perhaps given as TRBD1 or TRBD2 (5 bases each). The CDR3 totals 17 residues. The germline V gene encodes CDR1 SGHAT and CDR2 FQNNGV.

The chain is built from TRBV11-2 and TRBJ2-7, with TRBD2 matching 14 bases. The trim removed 5 bases at V and 2 bases at J, leaving 8 bases unmatched. Germline V lookup: CDR1 SGHAT, CDR2 FQNNGV. CDR3 length equals 17 residues. The CDR3 nucleotides are TGTGCCAGCAGCCCACCGGGACTAGCGGGGGAAACCTACGAGCAGTACTTC. Encoded protein: CASSPPGLAGETYEQYF.

The chain joins TRBV28 to TRBJ2-7; TRBD1 is a possible D gene (6 bases). Germline V lookup: CDR1 MDHEN, CDR2 SYDVKM. This CDR3 spans 13 amino acids. The germline V and J ends were trimmed by 6 bases and 1 base, with 10 bases remaining between them. The CDR3 sequence is CASSSGQSYEQYF. Written as DNA, the CDR3 is TGTGCCAGCAGCTCTGGACAGTCCTACGAGCAGTACTTC.

This clonotype was detected many times. This rearrangement joins TRBV20-1 to TRBJ2-1, with D possibly matching TRBD2 (6 bases). Germline assignment: CDR1 DFQATT and CDR2 SNEGSKA (reference sequence). This CDR3 spans 13 amino acids. V was trimmed by 7 bases and J by 8 bases, leaving 18 bases between them. CDR3 protein: CSGMGGDGDEQFF. CDR3 nucleotide sequence: TGCAGTGGGATGGGGGGAGATGGAGATGAGCAGTTCTTC.

This clonotype was observed at least ten times. The V and J genes are TRBV11-2 and TRBJ2-1, with D possibly being TRBD2 (6 bases). The V gene lost 4 bases and the J gene lost 8 bases, with 12 bases spanning the gap. This CDR3 contains 13 residues. CDR1 and CDR2 (germline): SGHAT, FQNNGV. The CDR3 coding sequence is TGTGCCAGCAGCTCCCGGGGGTGGGATGAGCAGTTCTTC. It yields the protein CASSSRGWDEQFF.

This chain joins TRBV5-3 and TRBJ2-6, with 12 nucleotides matching TRBD1. TRBV5-3 is an ORF, and what it does is uncertain. The CDR3 consists of 17 residues. The J segment lost 2 bases and the V segment lost 2 bases, leaving 2 bases of the junction unmatched. CDR3 nucleotide sequence: TGTGCCAGAAGCTTCCGGGACAGGGGGCCTGGGGCCAACGTCCTGACTTTC. Translating gives CARSFRDRGPGANVLTF.

In the case of this clonotype: Just one base apart from a much larger clone, this may be a read error. The J gene is TRBJ2-1, the V gene TRBV5-1; 7 bases are a match to TRBD2. Germline lookup yields CDR1 SGHRS and CDR2 YFSETQ. The CDR3 loop spans 16 amino acids. With 1 base clipped from V and 10 bases from J, the junction kept 14 bases outside the gene matches. As DNA, the CDR3 is TGCGCCAGCAGCTTGACATGGACTGGCGGGAGCTACGAGCAGTTCTTC. Translating it yields CASSLTWTGGSYEQFF.

Ten or more counts support this clonotype. The V call is TRBV9, the J call TRBJ2-1; possible D gene TRBD1, 5 bases. The CDR3 extends over 15 amino acids. Between the trimmed V and J ends, which lost 4 bases and 9 bases, there was a span of 20 bases. Germline values: CDR1 SGDLS, CDR2 YYNGEE. This CDR3 reads CASSRQLDQQGEQFF. In nucleotides, the CDR3 is TGTGCCAGCAGCCGCCAACTCGACCAGCAGGGTGAGCAGTTCTTC.

There are many counts of this clonotype. This sequence joins TRBV29-1 and TRBJ1-5; D may be TRBD1 (5 bases). The V end was cut by 0 bases, the J end by 13 bases, with 13 bases between. Germline V lookup: CDR1 SQVTM, CDR2 ANQGSEA. The CDR3 consists of 12 residues. CDR3 nucleotide sequence: TGCAGCGTTGAAGATCAGGGAGGCTCTCAGCATTTT. It translates to CSVEDQGGSQHF.

This clonotype was counted between two and nine times. This chain links TRBV28 with TRBJ1-2, with D unresolved. V gave up 5 bases and J gave up 3 bases, with 13 bases separating them. The CDR3 consists of 14 residues. Germline V gene lookup returns CDR1 MDHEN and CDR2 SYDVKM. As DNA, the CDR3 is TGTGCCAGCAGTCCGATCATACGGCACTATGGCTACACCTTC. Its protein is CASSPIIRHYGYTF.

This clonotype was observed at least ten times. The chain carries TRBV6-5 and TRBJ1-1; no definite D call. Germline values: CDR1 MNHEY, CDR2 SVGAGI. The CDR3 is 13 amino acids. Trimming shortened V by 0 bases and J by 1 base, and 3 bases separated the two germline ends. The CDR3 DNA reads as TGTGCCAGCAGTTACTCCAGGAACACTGAAGCTTTCTTT. This gives the protein CASSYSRNTEAFF.

This clonotype was counted at least ten times. The V call is TRBV18, the J call TRBJ1-5; the D gene is possibly TRBD1 (6 bases). Trimming removed 6 bases from V and 6 bases from J, with 12 bases in between. The germline V gene encodes CDR1 KGHSH and CDR2 LQKENI. CDR3 length: 13 residues. In DNA form, the CDR3 reads TGTGCCAGCTCGGAAGGGGGTTCTCAGCCCCAGCATTTT. This codes for CASSEGGSQPQHF.

The table lists this clonotype with many counts. V gene TRBV20-1 combines with J gene TRBJ1-6; 9 nucleotides line up with TRBD1. Germline CDR1 reads DFQATT; CDR2 reads SNEGSKA (reference sequence). The trim removed 3 bases at V and 0 bases at J, leaving 6 bases unmatched. The CDR3 runs to 17 residues. This CDR3 reads CSARRQGVFSYNSPLHF. The DNA for the CDR3 is TGCAGTGCTAGGAGACAGGGGGTTTTCTCCTATAATTCACCCCTCCACTTT.

This clonotype has a count of ten or more. The chain carries TRBV28 and TRBJ2-7, with D perhaps TRBD2 (5 bases). Germline CDR1 is MDHEN and CDR2 is SYDVKM. CDR3 length: 16 amino acids. The germline V and J ends were trimmed by 2 bases and 0 bases, with 14 bases remaining between them. CDR3 nucleotides: TGTGCCAGCAGTTTACTAGCTGTACGGCCCTCCTACGAGCAGTACTTC. It specifies CASSLLAVRPSYEQYF. The complete variable domain, with remaining parts taken from reference TRBV28 and TRBJ2-7, reads DVKVTQSSRYLVKRTGEKVFLECVQDMDHENMFWYRQDPGLGLRLIYFSYDVKMKEKGDIPEGYSVSREKKERFSLILESASTNQTSMYLCASSLLAVRPSYEQYFGPGTRLTVT.

V usage is TRBV10-3 and J usage is TRBJ2-5; D is tentatively TRBD1 or TRBD2 (5 bases each). Germline-derived CDR1 and CDR2 are ENHRY and SYGVKD. The CDR3 is made up of 14 amino acids. V lost 7 bases and J lost 1, with 13 bases in between. CDR3 sequence (DNA): TGTGCCATCACCGAGGGTCAGGGCCAAGAGACCCAGTACTTC. Translation gives CAITEGQGQETQYF.